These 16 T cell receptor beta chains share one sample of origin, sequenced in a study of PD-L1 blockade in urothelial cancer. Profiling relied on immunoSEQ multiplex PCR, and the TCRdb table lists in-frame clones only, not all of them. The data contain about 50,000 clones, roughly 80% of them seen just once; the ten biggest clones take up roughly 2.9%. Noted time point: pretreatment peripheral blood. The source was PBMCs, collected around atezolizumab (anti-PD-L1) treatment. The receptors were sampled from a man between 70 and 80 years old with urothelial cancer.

As DNA, the CDR3 is TGTGCCAGTTGCCCGCAGGGGTTAAGCAATCAGCCCCAGCATTTT. Encoded protein: CASCPQGLSNQPQHF. The chain links TRBV19 to TRBJ1-5, with a weak D call TRBD1 (6 bases). Germline V gene data show CDR1 as LNHDA and CDR2 as SQIVND (reference sequence). V was clipped by 8 bases and J by 1 base, with 15 bases between them. The CDR3 sequence is 15 residues long.

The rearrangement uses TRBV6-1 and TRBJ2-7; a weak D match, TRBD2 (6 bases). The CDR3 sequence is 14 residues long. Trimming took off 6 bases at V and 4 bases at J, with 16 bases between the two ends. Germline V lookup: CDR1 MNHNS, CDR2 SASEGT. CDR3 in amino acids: CASSARGKGYEQYF. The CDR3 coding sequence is TGTGCCAGCAGCGCCCGGGGGAAAGGTTACGAGCAGTACTTC.

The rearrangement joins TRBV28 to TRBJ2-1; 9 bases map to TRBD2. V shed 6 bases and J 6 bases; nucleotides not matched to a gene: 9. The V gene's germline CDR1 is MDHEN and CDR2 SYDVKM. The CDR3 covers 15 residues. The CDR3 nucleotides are TGTGCCAGCAGGATTCCGGGACTAGCAGGCAATGAGCAGTTCTTC. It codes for CASRIPGLAGNEQFF.

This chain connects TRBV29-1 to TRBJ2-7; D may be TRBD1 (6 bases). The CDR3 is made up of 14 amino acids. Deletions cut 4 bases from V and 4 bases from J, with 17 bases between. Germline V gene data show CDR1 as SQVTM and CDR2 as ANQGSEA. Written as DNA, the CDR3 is TGCAGCGTTGCCCCCAGGGGAAGGGGGTACGAGCAGTACTTC. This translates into CSVAPRGRGYEQYF.

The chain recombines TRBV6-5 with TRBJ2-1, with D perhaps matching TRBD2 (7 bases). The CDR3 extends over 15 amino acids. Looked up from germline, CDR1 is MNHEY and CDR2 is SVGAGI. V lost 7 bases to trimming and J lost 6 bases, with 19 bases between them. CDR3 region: CASTKGGREANEQFF. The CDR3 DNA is TGTGCCAGCACCAAAGGGGGTCGGGAGGCCAATGAGCAGTTCTTC.

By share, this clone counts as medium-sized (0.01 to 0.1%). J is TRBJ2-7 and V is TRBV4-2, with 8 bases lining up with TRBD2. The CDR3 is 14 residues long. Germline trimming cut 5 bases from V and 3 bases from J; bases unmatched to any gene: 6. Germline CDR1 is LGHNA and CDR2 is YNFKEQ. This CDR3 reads CASSVGTSFYEQYF. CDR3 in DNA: TGTGCCAGCAGCGTCGGGACTAGTTTCTACGAGCAGTACTTC.

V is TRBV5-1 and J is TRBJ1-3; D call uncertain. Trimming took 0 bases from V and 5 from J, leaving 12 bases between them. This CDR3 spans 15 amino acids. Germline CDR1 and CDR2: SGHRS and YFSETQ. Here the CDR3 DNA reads TGCGCCAGCAGCTTGGGGCAGGACTTGAGAAACACCATATATTTT. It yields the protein CASSLGQDLRNTIYF.

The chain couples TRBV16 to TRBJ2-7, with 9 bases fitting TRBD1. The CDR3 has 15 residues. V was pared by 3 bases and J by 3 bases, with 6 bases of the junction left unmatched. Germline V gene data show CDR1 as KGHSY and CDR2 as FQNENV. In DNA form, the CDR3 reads TGTGCCAGCAGCCAGAGGGGACAGGGATTCTACGAGCAGTACTTC. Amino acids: CASSQRGQGFYEQYF.

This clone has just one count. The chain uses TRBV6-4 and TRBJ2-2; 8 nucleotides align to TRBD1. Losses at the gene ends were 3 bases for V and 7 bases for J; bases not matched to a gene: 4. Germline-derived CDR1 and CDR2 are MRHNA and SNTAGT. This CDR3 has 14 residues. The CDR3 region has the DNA TGTGCCAGCAGTGATACGGACAGGGACGGGGAGCTGTTTTTT. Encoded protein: CASSDTDRDGELFF.

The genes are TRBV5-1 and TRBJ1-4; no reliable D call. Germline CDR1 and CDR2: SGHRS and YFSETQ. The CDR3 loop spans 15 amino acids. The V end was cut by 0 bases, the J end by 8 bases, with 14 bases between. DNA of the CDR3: TGCGCCAGCAGCTTGGGAGGGAGTGAGGGAGAAAAACTGTTTTTT. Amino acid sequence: CASSLGGSEGEKLFF. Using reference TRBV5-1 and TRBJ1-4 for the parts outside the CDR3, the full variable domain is KAGVTQTPRYLIKTRGQQVTLSCSPISGHRSVSWYQQTPGQGLQFLFEYFSETQRNKGNFPGRFSGRQFSNSRSEMNVSTLELGDSALYLCASSLGGSEGEKLFFGSGTQLSVL.

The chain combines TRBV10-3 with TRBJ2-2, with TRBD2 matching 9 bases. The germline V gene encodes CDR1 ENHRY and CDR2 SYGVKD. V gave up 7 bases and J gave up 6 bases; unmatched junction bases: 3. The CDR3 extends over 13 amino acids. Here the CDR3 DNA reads TGTGCCATCAAGACTAGCGGCTCCGGGGAGCTGTTTTTT. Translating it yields CAIKTSGSGELFF.

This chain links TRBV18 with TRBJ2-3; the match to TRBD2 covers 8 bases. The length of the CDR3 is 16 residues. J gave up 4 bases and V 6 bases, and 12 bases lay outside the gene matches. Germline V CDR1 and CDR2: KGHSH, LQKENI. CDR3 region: CASSQLTSVIPDTQYF. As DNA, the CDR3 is TGTGCCAGCTCTCAACTGACTAGCGTGATACCAGATACGCAGTATTTT.

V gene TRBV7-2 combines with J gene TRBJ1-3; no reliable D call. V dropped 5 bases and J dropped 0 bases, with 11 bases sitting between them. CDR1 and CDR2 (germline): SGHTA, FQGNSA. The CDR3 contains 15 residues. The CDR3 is CASSPQVTSGNTIYF. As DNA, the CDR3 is TGTGCCAGCAGCCCCCAGGTAACCTCTGGAAACACCATATATTTT.

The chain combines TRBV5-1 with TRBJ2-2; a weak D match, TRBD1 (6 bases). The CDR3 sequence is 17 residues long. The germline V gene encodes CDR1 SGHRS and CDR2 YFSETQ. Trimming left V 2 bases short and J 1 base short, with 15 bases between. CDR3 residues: CASSFMGSQGNTGELFF. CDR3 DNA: TGCGCCAGCAGCTTCATGGGATCACAGGGGAACACCGGGGAGCTGTTTTTT.

This chain's CDR3 is CASSPGVGGNQPQHF. In DNA, the CDR3 is TGCGCCAGCAGCCCGGGGGTTGGAGGCAATCAGCCCCAGCATTTT. The chain uses TRBV5-1 and TRBJ1-5; maybe TRBD1 (5 bases). V was pared by 4 bases and J by 2 bases, with 13 bases between. Germline values: CDR1 SGHRS, CDR2 YFSETQ. The CDR3 spans 15 residues.

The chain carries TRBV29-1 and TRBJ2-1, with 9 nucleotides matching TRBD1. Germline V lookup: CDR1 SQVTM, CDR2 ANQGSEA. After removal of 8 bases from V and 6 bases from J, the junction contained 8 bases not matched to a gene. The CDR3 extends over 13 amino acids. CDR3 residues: CSSRTGAGNEQFF. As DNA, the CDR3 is TGCAGCTCCCGGACAGGGGCAGGCAATGAGCAGTTCTTC.